A selection of T cell receptor beta chains follows, all from one sample in a study of T cell changes during pregnancy in multiple sclerosis. Sequencing used immunoSEQ multiplex PCR; TCRdb keeps in-frame clones, though not all of them. The sample contains 40,000 to 50,000 clones, around 92% of which appear only once. Sample: CD4+ T cells from peripheral blood mononuclear cells, taken in the third trimester of pregnancy. The receptors derive from a female donor with multiple sclerosis, enrolled in a pregnancy study. CDR3s include the opening cysteine and the closing phenylalanine or tryptophan. The order of the fields is J gene, clone size, V gene, D gene, CDR3 DNA, CDR3 protein. D genes are given only for firm matches. A row's size may be missing; if present it is once, few, many or a size class.

TRBJ1-3 | . | TRBV2 | TRBD1 | TGTGCCAGCAGGAATGACAGGGCCACTGGAAACACCATATATTTT | CASRNDRATGNTIYF
TRBJ1-1 | . | TRBV11-3 | TRBD1 | TGTGCCAGCAGCTTAGACTGGACAGGAAGGATGAACACTGAAGCTTTCTTT | CASSLDWTGRMNTEAFF
TRBJ1-5 | . | TRBV5-6 | TRBD1 | TGTGCCAGCAGCTTGACCAGGGGGCGAAATCAGCCCCAGCATTTT | CASSLTRGRNQPQHF
TRBJ2-1 | . | TRBV28 | . | TGTGCCAGCAGCATTGCAGGTGTGAGCTCCTACAATGAGCAGTTCTTC | CASSIAGVSSYNEQFF
TRBJ2-1 | . | TRBV5-6 | TRBD1 | TGTGCCAGCAACCCGACAGGGGAGGATGAGCAGTTCTTC | CASNPTGEDEQFF
TRBJ1-1 | . | TRBV28 | . | TGTGCCAGCACCTCCGGACACCGGAACACTGAAGCTTTCTTT | CASTSGHRNTEAFF
TRBJ2-3 | once | TRBV7-6 | . | TGTGCCAGCAGCCCGGACAGTAGCACAGATACGCAGTATTTT | CASSPDSSTDTQYF
TRBJ1-5 | . | TRBV7-7 | . | TGTGCTAGCAGCCCCATACCACAAACAGGGCGGCTAAAGCAGCCCCAGCATTTT | CASSPIPQTGRLKQPQHF
TRBJ1-3 | . | TRBV19 | TRBD1 | TGTGCCAGTGCTAGCCCCAGGGGGCAGTACACCATATATTTT | CASASPRGQYTIYF
TRBJ2-1 | . | TRBV29-1 | TRBD2 | TGCAGCGTTGAGGTCTTTTTAGGGCTAGCGGGAGTAGGGAGTGAGCAGTTCTTC | CSVEVFLGLAGVGSEQFF
TRBJ2-7 | . | TRBV27 | TRBD2 | TGTGCCAGCAGCAAAGCGGGAGCTCACGAGCAGTACTTC | CASSKAGAHEQYF
TRBJ2-7 | . | TRBV4-1 | . | TGCGCCAGCAGCCAGGGAGATAAGGCCTACGAGCAGTACTTC | CASSQGDKAYEQYF
TRBJ1-1 | . | TRBV6-5 | . | TGTGCCAGCAGTTACGGGGGCTTGGGCACTGAAGCTTTCTTT | CASSYGGLGTEAFF
TRBJ2-1 | . | TRBV28 | TRBD1 | TGTGCCAGCAGGGAAGGGACAGCCTCCTACAATGAGCAGTTCTTC | CASREGTASYNEQFF
TRBJ1-6 | once | TRBV2 | . | TGTGCCAGCAGTGAAGGTCTCAGGGGATTCTCCTATAATTCACCCCTCCACTTT | CASSEGLRGFSYNSPLHF
TRBJ1-1 | once | TRBV5-8 | . | TGTGCCACCAACACCAGGGTACGGATTACTGAAGCTTTCTTT | CATNTRVRITEAFF
TRBJ2-5 | . | TRBV18 | . | TGTGCCAGCTCCGACACCTACGGGGTGGAGACCCAGTACTTC | CASSDTYGVETQYF
TRBJ2-1 | . | TRBV6-1 | . | TGTGCCAGCAGTGCACAGGGCAATGAGCAGTTCTTC | CASSAQGNEQFF
TRBJ2-5 | once | TRBV14 | . | TGTGCCAGCAGCCAGAAACGAGCGGAAGCACTCCGGGAGACCCAGTACTTC | CASSQKRAEALRETQYF
TRBJ2-7 | . | TRBV27 | TRBD1 | TGTGCCAGCAGCCGGGACAGGTACTACGAGCAGTACTTC | CASSRDRYYEQYF
TRBJ2-2 | . | TRBV27 | TRBD2 | TGTGCCAGCAGGGATCGGGGGGTCACCGGGGAGCTGTTTTTT | CASRDRGVTGELFF
TRBJ2-5 | . | TRBV5-6 | . | TGTGCCAGCAGCTTGTTGTCCTTCCGGCGGAAAGAGACCCAGTACTTC | CASSLLSFRRKETQYF
TRBJ2-1 | . | TRBV14 | . | TGTGCCAGCAGCCAAGATCGAGATGAGCAGTTCTTC | CASSQDRDEQFF
TRBJ1-3 | . | TRBV19 | . | TGTGCCAGTAGCCGGGAGAAGAGCCCTGGAAACACCATATATTTT | CASSREKSPGNTIYF
TRBJ1-2 | . | TRBV6-1 | TRBD1 | TGTGCCAGCAGTGAATCGCCGGGACAGGGGTCCTATGGCTACACCTTC | CASSESPGQGSYGYTF
TRBJ2-1 | . | TRBV9 | TRBD2 | TGTGCCAGCAGCGTTGCAACAGGGACTAGCGGGAGCTTATACAATGAGCAGTTCTTC | CASSVATGTSGSLYNEQFF
TRBJ1-2 | once | TRBV27 | TRBD1 | TGTGCCAGCAGTCCTAGGACAGGGCTAGGCTATGGCTACACCTTC | CASSPRTGLGYGYTF
TRBJ1-5 | . | TRBV27 | TRBD1 | TGTGCCAGCAGTCCGGGACAGGGGAAAAGGCAGCCCCAGCATTTT | CASSPGQGKRQPQHF
TRBJ2-7 | . | TRBV28 | TRBD2 | TGTGCCAGCAGTTTGGGACTAGCGAACGGTGGGCTCGAGCAGTACTTC | CASSLGLANGGLEQYF
TRBJ2-3 | once | TRBV10-3 | TRBD1 | TGTGCCATCAGTAAGACAGGGGACGTCACAGATACGCAGTATTTT | CAISKTGDVTDTQYF
TRBJ2-3 | . | TRBV2 | . | TGTGCCAGCAGTGAACGGCAGGTGGGGCCAGATACGCAGTATTTT | CASSERQVGPDTQYF
TRBJ2-7 | . | TRBV7-9 | TRBD1 | TGTGCCAGCAGCTTAGACTTGGGGCAGGGGGTTCCCGAGCAGTACTTC | CASSLDLGQGVPEQYF
TRBJ2-7 | . | TRBV4-3 | TRBD1 | TGCGCCAGCAGCCAAGCTCATGGGGACAGCTCCTACGAGCAGTACTTC | CASSQAHGDSSYEQYF
TRBJ1-1 | . | TRBV6-5 | . | TGTGCCAGCAGCTATCCGAACACTGAAGCTTTCTTT | CASSYPNTEAFF
TRBJ1-5 | . | TRBV28 | . | TGTGCCGCCTCCCGACGGGTAGGTGATCAGCCCCAGCATTTT | CAASRRVGDQPQHF
TRBJ2-3 | few | TRBV10-3 | . | TGTGCCATCAGTGAAAACTACGAGGCAGATACGCAGTATTTT | CAISENYEADTQYF
TRBJ2-3 | . | TRBV19 | TRBD1 | TGTGCCAGTACCGGGACAGGGTATACAGATACGCAGTATTTT | CASTGTGYTDTQYF
TRBJ2-7 | . | TRBV6-4 | TRBD2 | TGTGCCAGCAGTGTCACTAGCGGGACCGAGCAGTACTTC | CASSVTSGTEQYF
TRBJ1-5 | once | TRBV27 | . | TGTGCCAGCAGTTGGGAGGCGAATCAGCCCCAGCATTTT | CASSWEANQPQHF
TRBJ1-6 | . | TRBV14 | . | TGTGCCAGCAGCCAAGATCCACAGGGTGTATCACCCCTCCACTTT | CASSQDPQGVSPLHF
TRBJ1-1 | . | TRBV28 | TRBD1 | TGTGCCAGCAGTCCGGACAGGATGAACACTGAAGCTTTCTTT | CASSPDRMNTEAFF
TRBJ2-7 | once | TRBV18 | TRBD1 | TGTGCCAGCTCACCCGGGACAGGGTTTACCTACGAGCAGTACTTC | CASSPGTGFTYEQYF
TRBJ2-5 | . | TRBV29-1 | TRBD2 | TGCAGCGTTGCGAGCGGGAGTGCGGAGACCCAGTACTTC | CSVASGSAETQYF
TRBJ2-3 | . | TRBV7-9 | TRBD2 | TGTGCCAGCAGCTTAGAGCTAGCGGGAGGGCCAGATACGCAGTATTTT | CASSLELAGGPDTQYF
TRBJ2-7 | . | TRBV19 | TRBD1 | TGTGCCAGTAGCTCCAGGGGGTTCTACGAGCAGTACTTC | CASSSRGFYEQYF
TRBJ2-2 | once | TRBV7-6 | . | TGTGCCAGCAGCTTAGTGGCGGGGGCGCAAAGAACCGGGGAGCTGTTTTTT | CASSLVAGAQRTGELFF
TRBJ2-3 | . | TRBV7-3 | . | TGTGCCAGCAGCCCGGGTGGAGATACGCAGTATTTT | CASSPGGDTQYF
TRBJ2-1 | once | TRBV9 | TRBD2 | TGTGCCAGCAGCGTAGCTCTAGCGGGAGTCAATGAGCAGTTCTTC | CASSVALAGVNEQFF
TRBJ2-7 | . | TRBV7-9 | TRBD2 | TGTGCCAGCGGGACTAGCGGGAGGATGTACGAGCAGTACTTC | CASGTSGRMYEQYF
TRBJ2-5 | once | TRBV9 | TRBD2 | TGTGCCAGCAGCGTAGGTCTAGCGGGAGGGGGGGAGACCCAGTACTTC | CASSVGLAGGGETQYF